The rows below give T cell receptor beta chains drawn from one sample of a study of blood T cell repertoires in COVID-19. The protocol was immunoSEQ multiplex PCR, while the TCRdb copy is restricted to in-frame clones and leaves out a portion. The sample records about 180,000 clones, 70% to 90% being singletons. Sequencing was carried out using peripheral blood. The receptors here all came from a person aged 70 to 85 with COVID-19, enrolled during active disease. The CDR3 runs from the conserved cysteine through the conserved F or W. Each record gives: D gene, clone size, V gene, J gene, CDR3 protein, CDR3 DNA. A D gene is named only where the DNA matches it firmly. The size of a clone is reported for some rows only, either as once, few or many, or as a class for expanded clones.

D gene: NA
clone size: once
V gene: TRBV21-1
J gene: TRBJ1-2
CDR3 protein: CASSKGRLGTGESNYGYTF
CDR3 DNA: TGTGCCAGCAGCAAAGGACGGCTGGGGACAGGCGAAAGCAACTATGGCTACACCTTC

D gene: TRBD2
clone size: NA
V gene: TRBV28
J gene: TRBJ2-5
CDR3 protein: CASSFLTSGQETQYF
CDR3 DNA: TGTGCCAGCAGTTTCTTGACTAGCGGGCAAGAGACCCAGTACTTC

D gene: TRBD1
clone size: NA
V gene: TRBV5-4
J gene: TRBJ1-6
CDR3 protein: CASSPGQGAPPVSPLHF
CDR3 DNA: TGTGCCAGCAGCCCGGGACAGGGGGCGCCCCCCGTGTCACCCCTCCACTTT

D gene: TRBD2
clone size: once
V gene: TRBV7-2
J gene: TRBJ2-3
CDR3 protein: CASSVGLAHVTQYF
CDR3 DNA: TGTGCCAGCAGCGTAGGACTAGCTCATGTTACGCAGTATTTT

D gene: NA
clone size: NA
V gene: TRBV7-2
J gene: TRBJ1-2
CDR3 protein: CASSPTLDRINGYTF
CDR3 DNA: TGTGCCAGCAGCCCGACCCTGGACAGAATCAATGGCTACACCTTC

D gene: TRBD1
clone size: NA
V gene: TRBV6-1
J gene: TRBJ2-2
CDR3 protein: CASSEDRGRGTGELFF
CDR3 DNA: TGTGCCAGCAGTGAAGACAGGGGGCGCGGAACCGGGGAGCTGTTTTTT

D gene: NA
clone size: NA
V gene: TRBV5-6
J gene: TRBJ1-3
CDR3 protein: CASSLTGQISGNTIYF
CDR3 DNA: TGTGCCAGCAGCTTGACTGGACAAATCTCTGGAAACACCATATATTTT

D gene: TRBD2
clone size: NA
V gene: TRBV7-2
J gene: TRBJ2-7
CDR3 protein: CASSLASAGTSGVFLVF
CDR3 DNA: TGTGCCAGCAGCTTAGCGTCGGCCGGGACTAGCGGTGTTTTCCTTGTATTC

D gene: TRBD2
clone size: few
V gene: TRBV4-3
J gene: TRBJ2-2
CDR3 protein: CASSQDLRAGEAGELFF
CDR3 DNA: TGCGCCAGCAGCCAAGACCTAAGGGCGGGAGAGGCCGGGGAGCTGTTTTTT

D gene: NA
clone size: NA
V gene: TRBV6-2/TRBV6-3
J gene: TRBJ2-1
CDR3 protein: CASSYLRRLTAATFF
CDR3 DNA: TGTGCCAGCAGTTACTTGCGGAGACTAACCGCCGCTACTTTCTTC

D gene: NA
clone size: NA
V gene: TRBV19
J gene: TRBJ2-2
CDR3 protein: CASSSPYQGIGTGELFF
CDR3 DNA: TGTGCCAGTAGTTCTCCCTATCAGGGGATCGGCACCGGGGAGCTGTTTTTT

D gene: TRBD2
clone size: NA
V gene: TRBV2
J gene: TRBJ2-1
CDR3 protein: CASSDGRVNEQFF
CDR3 DNA: TGTGCCAGCAGTGATGGGAGGGTCAATGAGCAGTTCTTC

D gene: NA
clone size: NA
V gene: TRBV21-1
J gene: TRBJ2-3
CDR3 protein: CASSKRREGPVGTQYF
CDR3 DNA: TGTGCCAGCAGCAAGCGGCGGGAGGGCCCCGTCGGTACGCAGTATTTT

D gene: NA
clone size: NA
V gene: TRBV2
J gene: TRBJ1-2
CDR3 protein: CASIRELAGYTF
CDR3 DNA: TGTGCCAGCATAAGGGAGCTAGCTGGCTACACCTTC

D gene: NA
clone size: NA
V gene: TRBV7-2
J gene: TRBJ2-2
CDR3 protein: CACSDTGELFF
CDR3 DNA: TGTGCCTGCTCGGACACCGGGGAGCTGTTTTTT

D gene: TRBD2
clone size: once
V gene: TRBV6-2/TRBV6-3
J gene: TRBJ2-7
CDR3 protein: CASSWRERSLEQYF
CDR3 DNA: TGTGCCAGCAGTTGGCGGGAGCGATCCCTCGAGCAGTACTTC

D gene: TRBD1
clone size: NA
V gene: TRBV28
J gene: TRBJ2-1
CDR3 protein: CASSLWDRVMGNEQFF
CDR3 DNA: TGTGCCAGCAGTTTATGGGACAGGGTTATGGGCAATGAGCAGTTCTTC

D gene: NA
clone size: NA
V gene: TRBV4-3
J gene: TRBJ1-2
CDR3 protein: CASSQQIGEGHGYTF
CDR3 DNA: TGCGCCAGCAGCCAACAGATAGGGGAAGGTCACGGCTACACCTTC

D gene: NA
clone size: many
V gene: TRBV6-5
J gene: TRBJ1-6
CDR3 protein: CASSYSSGILGALHF
CDR3 DNA: TGTGCCAGCAGTTACTCGTCGGGTATCCTAGGGGCCCTCCACTTT

D gene: NA
clone size: NA
V gene: TRBV28
J gene: TRBJ1-5
CDR3 protein: CASRGTPYSNQPQHF
CDR3 DNA: TGTGCCAGCAGGGGCACACCATATAGCAATCAGCCCCAGCATTTT

D gene: TRBD1
clone size: NA
V gene: TRBV5-1
J gene: TRBJ1-4
CDR3 protein: CASSLEGTGDEKLFF
CDR3 DNA: TGCGCCAGCAGCTTGGAAGGGACAGGGGACGAAAAACTGTTTTTT

D gene: TRBD2
clone size: NA
V gene: TRBV3-1/TRBV3-2
J gene: TRBJ2-1
CDR3 protein: CASSPRTSGNNEQFF
CDR3 DNA: TGTGCCAGCAGCCCGCGGACTAGCGGGAACAATGAGCAGTTCTTC

D gene: TRBD1
clone size: NA
V gene: TRBV5-1
J gene: TRBJ2-7
CDR3 protein: CASSLAQGASQRWYF
CDR3 DNA: TGCGCCAGCAGCTTGGCCCAGGGGGCCTCCCAGCGATGGTACTTC

D gene: NA
clone size: few
V gene: TRBV9
J gene: TRBJ1-1
CDR3 protein: CASSAKQGGTEAFF
CDR3 DNA: TGTGCCAGCAGCGCCAAACAGGGCGGCACTGAAGCTTTCTTT

D gene: TRBD2
clone size: NA
V gene: TRBV3-1/TRBV3-2
J gene: TRBJ2-7
CDR3 protein: CASSQVALRTSGSYYEQYF
CDR3 DNA: TGTGCCAGCAGCCAAGTTGCCCTCAGGACTAGCGGGTCGTACTACGAGCAGTACTTC

D gene: TRBD1
clone size: NA
V gene: TRBV10-2
J gene: TRBJ1-1
CDR3 protein: CASSEVGQGSEAFF
CDR3 DNA: TGCGCCAGCAGCGAGGTAGGACAGGGCTCTGAAGCTTTCTTT

D gene: NA
clone size: NA
V gene: TRBV19
J gene: TRBJ1-2
CDR3 protein: CASSTPTRPPGGYGYTF
CDR3 DNA: TGTGCCAGTAGTACGCCGACGAGACCCCCGGGGGGCTATGGCTACACCTTC

D gene: TRBD1
clone size: NA
V gene: TRBV7-9
J gene: TRBJ1-1
CDR3 protein: CASSFPDRDTLDTEAFF
CDR3 DNA: TGTGCCAGCAGCTTCCCCGACAGGGATACTTTGGACACTGAAGCTTTCTTT